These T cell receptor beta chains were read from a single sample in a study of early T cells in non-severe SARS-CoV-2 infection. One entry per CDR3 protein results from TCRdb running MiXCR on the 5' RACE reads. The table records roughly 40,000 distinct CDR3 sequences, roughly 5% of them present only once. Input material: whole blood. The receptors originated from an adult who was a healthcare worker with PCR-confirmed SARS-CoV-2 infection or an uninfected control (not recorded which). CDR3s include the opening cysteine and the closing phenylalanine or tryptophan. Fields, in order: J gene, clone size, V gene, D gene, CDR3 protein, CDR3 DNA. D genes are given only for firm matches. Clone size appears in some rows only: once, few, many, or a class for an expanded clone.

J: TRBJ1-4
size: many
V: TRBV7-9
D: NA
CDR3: CASSLDGTNEKLFF
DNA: TGTGCCAGCAGCTTAGATGGCACTAATGAAAAACTGTTTTTT

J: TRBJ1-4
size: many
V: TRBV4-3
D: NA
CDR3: CASSQDLTTNEKLFF
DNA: TGCGCCAGCAGCCAAGATCTTACAACTAATGAAAAACTGTTTTTT

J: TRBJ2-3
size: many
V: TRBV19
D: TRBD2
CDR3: CASSTTSGLTGGTDTQYF
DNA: TGTGCCAGTAGTACGACTAGCGGACTCACGGGAGGCACAGATACGCAGTATTTT

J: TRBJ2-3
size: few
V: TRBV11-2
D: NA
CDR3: CASRDATDTQYF
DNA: TGTGCCAGCAGGGACGCTACAGATACGCAGTATTTT

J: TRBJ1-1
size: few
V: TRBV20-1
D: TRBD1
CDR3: CSALQGGGTEAFF
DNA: TGCAGTGCTTTACAGGGGGGAGGCACTGAAGCTTTCTTT

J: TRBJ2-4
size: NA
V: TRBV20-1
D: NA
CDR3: CSARPQVANIQYF
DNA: TGCAGTGCTAGACCCCAGGTAGCGAACATTCAGTACTTC

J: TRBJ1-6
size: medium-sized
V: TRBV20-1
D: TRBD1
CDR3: CSARDGQGGISPLHF
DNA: TGCAGTGCTAGAGATGGACAGGGCGGGATTTCACCCCTCCACTTT

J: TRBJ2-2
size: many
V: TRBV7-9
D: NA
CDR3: CASSTTYTGELFF
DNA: TGTGCCAGCAGCACTACATACACCGGGGAGCTGTTTTTT

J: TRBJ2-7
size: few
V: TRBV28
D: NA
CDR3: CASSSSRRGANEQYF
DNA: TGTGCCAGCAGTTCCTCACGCAGGGGGGCGAACGAGCAGTACTTC

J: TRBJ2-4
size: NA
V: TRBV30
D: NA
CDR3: CAWSPKGGGKNIQYF
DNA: TGTGCCTGGAGTCCCAAGGGGGGTGGCAAAAACATTCAGTACTTC

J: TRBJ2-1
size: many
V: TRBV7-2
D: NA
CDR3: CASSSSSYNEQFF
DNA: TGTGCCAGCAGCTCCTCCTCCTACAATGAGCAGTTCTTC

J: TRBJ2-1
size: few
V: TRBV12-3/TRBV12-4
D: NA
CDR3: CASSLGQGIRYNEQFF
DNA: TGTGCCAGCAGTTTGGGGCAGGGGATAAGATACAATGAGCAGTTCTTC

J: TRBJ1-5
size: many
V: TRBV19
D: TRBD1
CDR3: CASSDRDSDNQPQHF
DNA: TGTGCCAGTAGTGACCGGGACAGTGACAATCAGCCCCAGCATTTT

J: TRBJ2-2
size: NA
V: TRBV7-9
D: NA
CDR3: CASSPPNQGMTGELFF
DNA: TGTGCCAGCAGCCCACCAAACCAGGGGATGACCGGGGAGCTGTTTTTT

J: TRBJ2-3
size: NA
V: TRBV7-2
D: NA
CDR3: CASSLAGTIASLDTQYF
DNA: TGTGCCAGCAGCTTAGCGGGGACCATCGCAAGCCTGGATACGCAGTATTTT

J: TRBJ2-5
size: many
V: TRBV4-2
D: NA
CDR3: CASSQNPTLAAQETQYF
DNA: TGTGCCAGCAGCCAGAATCCCACCTTAGCGGCACAAGAGACCCAGTACTTC

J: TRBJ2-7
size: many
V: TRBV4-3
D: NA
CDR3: CASSQVLGEAYEQYF
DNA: TGCGCCAGCAGCCAAGTACTCGGGGAAGCCTACGAGCAGTACTTC

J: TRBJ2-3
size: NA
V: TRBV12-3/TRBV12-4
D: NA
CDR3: CASRTGLSTDTQYF
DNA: TGTGCCAGCAGAACGGGACTGAGCACAGATACGCAGTATTTT

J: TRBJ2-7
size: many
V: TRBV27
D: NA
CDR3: CASSLGTAYEQYF
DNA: TGTGCCAGCAGTTTAGGGACGGCCTACGAGCAGTACTTC

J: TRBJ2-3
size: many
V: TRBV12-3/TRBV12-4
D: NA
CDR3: CASSPGWVTDTQYF
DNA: TGTGCCAGCAGTCCAGGGTGGGTCACAGATACGCAGTATTTT

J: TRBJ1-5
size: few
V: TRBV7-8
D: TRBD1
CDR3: CASSADRGQPQHF
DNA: TGTGCCAGCAGCGCAGACAGGGGTCAGCCCCAGCATTTT

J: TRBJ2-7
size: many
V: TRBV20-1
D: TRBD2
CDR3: CSARSVSGGAHEQYF
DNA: TGCAGTGCTAGGTCGGTGAGCGGGGGGGCCCACGAGCAGTACTTC

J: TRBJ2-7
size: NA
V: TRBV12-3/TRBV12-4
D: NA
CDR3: CASSSNSEGEQYF
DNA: TGTGCCAGCAGTTCGAACTCGGAAGGCGAGCAGTACTTC

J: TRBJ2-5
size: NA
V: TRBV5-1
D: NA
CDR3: CASSRGLQETQYF
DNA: TGCGCCAGCAGCAGAGGACTGCAAGAGACCCAGTACTTC

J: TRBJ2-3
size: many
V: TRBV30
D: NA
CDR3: CAWGPWGGVDTDTQYF
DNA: TGTGCCTGGGGGCCCTGGGGGGGCGTCGACACAGATACGCAGTATTTT

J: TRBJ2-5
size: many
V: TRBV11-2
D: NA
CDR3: CASSPSRGLREQETQYF
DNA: TGTGCCAGCAGCCCTTCGAGGGGTTTAAGAGAACAAGAGACCCAGTACTTC

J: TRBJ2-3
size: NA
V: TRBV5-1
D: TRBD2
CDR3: CASSLAGGTAGDTQYF
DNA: TGCGCCAGCAGCTTAGCGGGAGGAACGGCGGGCGATACGCAGTATTTT

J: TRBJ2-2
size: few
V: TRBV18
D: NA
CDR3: CASSPPSGSAGELFF
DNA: TGTGCCAGCTCACCACCATCCGGGTCTGCCGGGGAGCTGTTTTTT

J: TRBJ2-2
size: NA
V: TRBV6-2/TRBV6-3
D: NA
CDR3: CASKGTPNTGELFF
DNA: TGTGCCAGCAAGGGGACTCCGAACACCGGGGAGCTGTTTTTT

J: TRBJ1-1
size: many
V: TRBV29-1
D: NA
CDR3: CSVGGPASDEAFF
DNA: TGCAGCGTGGGGGGCCCGGCGTCAGATGAAGCTTTCTTT

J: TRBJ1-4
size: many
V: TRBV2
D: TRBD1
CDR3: CASSLDREGEKLFF
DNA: TGTGCCAGCAGCTTGGACAGGGAGGGTGAAAAACTGTTTTTT

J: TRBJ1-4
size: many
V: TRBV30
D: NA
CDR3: CAWSRGPPRGEKLFF
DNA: TGTGCCTGGAGTCGCGGACCGCCTCGAGGTGAAAAACTGTTTTTT

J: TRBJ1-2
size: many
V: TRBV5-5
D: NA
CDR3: CASSLSAGNYGYTF
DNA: TGTGCCAGCAGCTTGAGCGCAGGGAACTATGGCTACACCTTC

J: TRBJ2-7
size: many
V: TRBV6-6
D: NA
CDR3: CASSYSRVYYEQYF
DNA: TGTGCCAGCAGTTACTCCAGGGTATACTACGAGCAGTACTTC

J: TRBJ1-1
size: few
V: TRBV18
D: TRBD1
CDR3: CASSGPGGNTEAFF
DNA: TGTGCCAGCTCAGGACCAGGGGGCAACACTGAAGCTTTCTTT

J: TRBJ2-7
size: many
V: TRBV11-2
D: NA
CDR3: CASSPSPSYEQYF
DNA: TGTGCCAGCAGCCCCTCTCCGTCCTACGAGCAGTACTTC

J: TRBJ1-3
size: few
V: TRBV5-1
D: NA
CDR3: CASSLGQGNTIYF
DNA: TGCGCCAGCAGCTTGGGGCAGGGTAACACCATATATTTT

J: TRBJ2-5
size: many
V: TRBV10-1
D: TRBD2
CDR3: CASSERIAGLQETQYF
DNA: TGCGCCAGCAGTGAGAGAATAGCGGGGTTACAAGAGACCCAGTACTTC

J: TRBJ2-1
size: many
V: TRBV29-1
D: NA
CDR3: CSALIGEQFF
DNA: TGCAGCGCCCTAATAGGCGAGCAGTTCTTC

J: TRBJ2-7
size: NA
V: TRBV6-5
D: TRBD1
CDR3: CASSYSKGASYEQYF
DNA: TGTGCCAGCAGTTACTCGAAGGGGGCGTCCTACGAGCAGTACTTC

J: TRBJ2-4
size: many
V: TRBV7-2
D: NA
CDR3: CASSSRPQGIAKNIQYF
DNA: TGTGCCAGCAGCTCAAGGCCACAGGGTATAGCCAAAAACATTCAGTACTTC

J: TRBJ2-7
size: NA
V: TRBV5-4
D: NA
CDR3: CASSTGPLPWEQYF
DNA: TGTGCCAGCAGCACCGGACCCTTACCATGGGAGCAGTACTTC

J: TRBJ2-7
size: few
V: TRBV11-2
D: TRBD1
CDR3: CASSFDRVREQYF
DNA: TGTGCCAGCAGCTTCGACAGGGTGAGGGAGCAGTACTTC

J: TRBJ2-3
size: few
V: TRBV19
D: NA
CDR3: CASSIRVTDTQYF
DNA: TGTGCCAGTAGTATAAGGGTTACAGATACGCAGTATTTT

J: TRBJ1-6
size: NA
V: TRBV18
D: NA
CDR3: CASSPDMNSPLHF
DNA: TGTGCCAGCTCACCAGACATGAATTCACCCCTCCACTTT

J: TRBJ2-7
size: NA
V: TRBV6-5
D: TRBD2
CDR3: CASSYSSGAYEQYF
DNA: TGTGCCAGCAGTTACTCTAGCGGGGCGTACGAGCAGTACTTC